This T cell receptor beta chain was sequenced during a study of blood T cell repertoires in COVID-19. In the study overall: There were acute and convalescent COVID-19 samples, and they came from the United States, Italy and Spain. The cDNA or gDNA used as material had been derived from T cells, B-cell-depleted T cells, or PBMCs.

In the original analysis: Quantification of nucleated cells was approximated via reference gene primer amplification. TCRdb's table, derived via immunoSEQ multiplex PCR, lists solely in-frame clones and lacks some. V and J calls and clone size follow that table, whereas D and trimming were derived from the DNA. The sample holds under 60,000 clones, more than 65% seen once. V gave up 6 bases and J gave up 0 bases, with 6 bases separating them. The CDR3 has 14 amino acids. In germline, CDR1 is SNHLY, CDR2 FYNNEI. The sequence was collected from a human donor in a cohort sampled during active COVID-19. The specimen was peripheral blood. The chain combines TRBV2 with TRBJ2-6; perhaps TRBD1 as D (5 bases). The CDR3 bases are TGTGCCAGCAGAGACAGCTCTGGGGCCAACGTCCTGACTTTC. Amino acid sequence: CASRDSSGANVLTF.